This entry features one TCR beta chain sequence. The antigen remains undetermined. Germline-derived CDR1 and CDR2 are MRHNA and SNTAGT. The CDR3 runs to 16 residues. The junction had 9 bases not matched to a gene; V was cut back by 1 base and J by 6 bases. In the PCR, 60 Vbeta and 13 Jbeta primers were used. Per the study methods: A later analysis counted 65 million to 80 million unique TCR beta chains, some 11 million shared. Assay used: immunoSEQ multiplex PCR; TCRdb lists only in-frame clones, some missing. V, J and clone size were drawn from that table, and D and trimming were deduced from the DNA. The top ten clones hold around 1.7% of a sample with a few hundred thousand clones, around nine tenths of them seen once. The data stem from a study of cytomegalovirus exposure and HLA in healthy donors. Study findings and constraints: TCR beta sequences reportedly predicted the HLA-A and HLA-B alleles of most subjects accurately. Associated with cytomegalovirus, according to the listing, were fewer than 200 TCR beta chains.

The rearrangement links TRBV6-4 to TRBJ2-3, with 8 nucleotides matching TRBD2. This receptor was taken from a girl aged 2 to 10 in good health and CMV-seronegative. Material: PBMCs. The DNA of the CDR3 is TGTGCCAGCAGTGACTTCCCACGGGGGGGCCCCGATACGCAGTATTTT. Translated: CASSDFPRGGPDTQYF.